The 22 T cell receptor beta chains below come from one sample, sequenced in a study of patients and donors after allogeneic stem cell transplantation. TCRdb recomputed calls from the RT-PCR reads with MiXCR, one row per CDR3 protein. The repertoire holds fewer than 250,000 distinct CDR3 sequences, with 11% to 15% as singletons. The sample comprised blood, either unsorted or a sorted T cell fraction (not recorded which). These receptors came from a human donor who was either an allogeneic HSCT recipient or a stem cell or donor lymphocyte infusion donor (not recorded which). It is not recorded whose cells these are; they may come from a transplant donor.

There are many counts of this clonotype. The gene calls are TRBV3-1 and TRBJ1-1, with D unresolved. V lost 3 bases to trimming and J lost 5 bases, with 13 bases between them. CDR1 LGHDT and CDR2 YNNKEL come from the germline V gene (reference sequence). The CDR3 length is 14 residues. Written as DNA, the CDR3 is TGTGCCAGCAGCCAGATCCTTGGGGAGACTGAAGCTTTCTTT. Translation: CASSQILGETEAFF.

Many counts were recorded for this clonotype. The chain is built from TRBV6-1 and TRBJ1-2; D remains ambiguous. The CDR3 covers 11 residues. The germline gives CDR1 MNHNS, CDR2 SASEGT. V was pared by 6 bases and J by 11 bases, with 13 bases between. The CDR3 is CASRWLVLYTF. The CDR3 nucleotides read TGTGCCAGCAGGTGGCTGGTCCTATACACCTTC.

This rearrangement joins TRBV7-8 to TRBJ2-1; no firm D call. V was pared by 1 base and J by 7 bases, with 14 bases between. The CDR3 has 15 amino acids. The germline gives CDR1 SGHVS, CDR2 FQNEAQ. The CDR3 DNA reads TGTGCCAGCAGCTTAGGTGATTTCTTTTATAATGAGCAGTTCTTC. This encodes CASSLGDFFYNEQFF. The variable domain in full, with the rest retrieved from reference TRBV7-8 and TRBJ2-1, is GAGVSQSPRYKVAKRGQDVALRCDPISGHVSLFWYQQALGQGPEFLTYFQNEAQLDKSGLPSDRFFAERPEGSVSTLKIQRTQQEDSAVYLCASSLGDFFYNEQFFGPGTRLTVL.

This clonotype was counted at least ten times. The CDR3 is CASSSDRGGEQYF. CDR3 nucleotide sequence: TGTGCCAGCAGCTCGGACAGGGGGGGCGAGCAGTACTTC. This chain links TRBV7-2 with TRBJ2-7; 10 nucleotides agree with TRBD1. There are 13 residues in the CDR3. The germline V gene has CDR1 SGHTA and CDR2 FQGNSA. V was pared by 4 bases and J by 6 bases, with 3 bases of the junction left unmatched.

This chain joins TRBV5-1 and TRBJ1-1; D uncertain. CDR1 and CDR2 from the germline V gene are SGHRS and YFSETQ. This CDR3 is 13 amino acids long. The V end was cut by 6 bases, the J end by 0 bases, with 9 bases between. CDR3: CASKADLNTEAFF. CDR3 nucleotide sequence: TGCGCCAGCAAGGCAGACCTGAACACTGAAGCTTTCTTT.

This clonotype was found many times. The chain couples TRBV4-1 to TRBJ1-2; D gene uncertain. CDR1 is MGHRA, CDR2 YSYEKL, per germline. The CDR3 length is 15 residues. V lost 0 bases and J lost 5, with 13 bases in between. The CDR3 sequence is CASSQDITLGYGYTF. DNA for the CDR3: TGCGCCAGCAGCCAAGATATAACCCTGGGATATGGCTACACCTTC.

This clonotype was detected ten times or more. The V gene is TRBV6-1, the J gene TRBJ2-1; TRBD2 aligns across 7 bases. This CDR3 spans 15 amino acids. Germline values: CDR1 MNHNS, CDR2 SASEGT. Unmatched junction bases numbered 13, after V lost 6 bases and J lost 8 bases. CDR3 sequence reads: CASSPRRGIQHEQFF. CDR3 DNA sequence: TGTGCCAGCAGCCCCCGGCGGGGGATACAACATGAGCAGTTCTTC.

This clonotype came up a few times. The genes are TRBV11-2 and TRBJ2-1; TRBD2 matches 9 bases. Germline V gives CDR1 SGHAT, CDR2 FQNNGV. CDR3 size: 18 residues. V lost 3 bases and J lost 2; bases outside the gene matches: 11. CDR3 sequence: CASSFRPSGTSPYNEQFF. CDR3 coding DNA: TGTGCCAGCAGCTTCCGACCCAGCGGGACTAGCCCCTACAATGAGCAGTTCTTC.

This clonotype has at least ten counts. The chain joins TRBV27 to TRBJ2-1, with TRBD2 matching 12 bases. There are 14 residues in the CDR3. With 8 bases clipped from V and 10 bases from J, the junction kept 9 bases outside the gene matches. Germline loops: CDR1 MNHEY, CDR2 SMNVEV (reference sequence). In DNA, the CDR3 is TGTGCCAGCTCCGTCCGACTAGCGGGAGCCGAGCAGTTCTTC. Translated, it gives CASSVRLAGAEQFF.

A few counts support this clonotype. This chain connects TRBV5-1 to TRBJ2-5; TRBD2 agrees at 12 bases. CDR1 and CDR2 from the germline V gene are SGHRS and YFSETQ. The J segment lost 3 bases and the V segment lost 1 base, leaving 4 bases of the junction unmatched. CDR3 length: 16 residues. Here the CDR3 DNA reads TGCGCCAGCAGCTTGCCTAGCGGGAGGGTTGAAGAGACCCAGTACTTC. As protein: CASSLPSGRVEETQYF.

The chain joins TRBV11-2 to TRBJ1-1, with 10 bases lining up with TRBD1. J lost 3 bases, V lost 5 bases, and 6 bases had no gene match. The germline gives CDR1 SGHAT, CDR2 FQNNGV. This CDR3 region has 15 residues. Here the CDR3 DNA reads TGTGCCAGCAGCCGGGACAGGGGAGGATACACTGAAGCTTTCTTT. Encoded protein: CASSRDRGGYTEAFF.

The DNA for the CDR3 is TGTGCCAGCAGCTTTGCTAGCGGGGGGGCGAATGAGCAGTTCTTC. It specifies CASSFASGGANEQFF. The J gene is TRBJ2-1, the V gene TRBV11-2; 12 bases line up with TRBD2. The CDR3 covers 15 residues. Unmatched junction bases numbered 4, after V lost 3 bases and J lost 7 bases. The germline V gene has CDR1 SGHAT and CDR2 FQNNGV. Looking up the rest from reference TRBV11-2 and TRBJ2-1 gives the full variable domain: EAGVAQSPRYKIIEKRQSVAFWCNPISGHATLYWYQQILGQGPKLLIQFQNNGVVDDSQLPKDRFSAERLKGVDSTLKIQPAKLEDSAVYLCASSFASGGANEQFFGPGTRLTVL.

The CDR3 DNA follows: TGTGCCACCAGCAGAGACCGGGACGGAGCCTCTGGGGCCAACGTCCTGACTTTC. It yields the protein CATSRDRDGASGANVLTF. The chain joins TRBV15 to TRBJ2-6, with D perhaps being TRBD1 or TRBD2 (5 bases each). Trimming pared 0 bases from V and 0 bases from J, leaving 12 bases between. Germline CDR1 reads LNHNV; CDR2 reads YYDKDF (reference sequence). The CDR3 consists of 18 residues.

The rearrangement uses TRBV30 and TRBJ2-3, with D possibly TRBD1 on 6 matching bases. Deletions cut 0 bases from V and 2 bases from J, with 12 bases between. This CDR3 spans 15 amino acids. Germline V lookup: CDR1 GTSNPN, CDR2 SVGIG (reference sequence). The CDR3 nucleotides read TGTGCCTGGAGTGTAGGGGGAAAACTCACAGATACGCAGTATTTT. This sequence encodes CAWSVGGKLTDTQYF.

The CDR3, as DNA: TGTGCCAGCAGCAGGGGACAGGGAAATTTCGAAAAACTGTTTTTT. It yields the protein CASSRGQGNFEKLFF. This chain connects TRBV5-6 to TRBJ1-4; TRBD1 agrees at 9 bases. The V gene end was trimmed by 4 bases and the J gene end by 8 bases; junction bases not matched to a gene: 9. The CDR3 consists of 15 residues. Looked up from germline, CDR1 is SGHDT and CDR2 is YYEEEE.

J is TRBJ1-1 and V is TRBV7-9; no definite D call. The CDR3 consists of 14 residues. CDR1 and CDR2 (germline): SEHNR, FQNEAQ (reference sequence). V gave up 0 bases and J gave up 1 base, with 6 bases separating them. The CDR3 region is CASSLAAPNTEAFF. The CDR3 DNA is TGTGCCAGCAGCTTAGCTGCCCCGAACACTGAAGCTTTCTTT. Full variable domain (outside the CDR3, taken from reference TRBV7-9 and TRBJ1-1): DTGVSQNPRHKITKRGQNVTFRCDPISEHNRLYWYRQTLGQGPEFLTYFQNEAQLEKSRLLSDRFSAERPKGSFSTLEIQRTEQGDSAMYLCASSLAAPNTEAFFGQGTRLTVV.

Relative to its sample, this clonotype is medium-sized. The gene calls are TRBV7-8 and TRBJ1-1; TRBD1 might be the D (5 bases). Germline V lookup: CDR1 SGHVS, CDR2 FQNEAQ. V gave up 5 bases and J gave up 8 bases, with 18 bases separating them. This CDR3 is built from 14 residues. CDR3 loop: CASSGTLTVREAFF. CDR3 nucleotides: TGTGCCAGCAGCGGGACCCTGACAGTGCGAGAAGCTTTCTTT.

This clonotype showed up just a few times. The chain joins TRBV23-1 to TRBJ2-5; D is undetermined. TRBV23-1 is an open reading frame, and its role is uncertain. The length of the CDR3 is 15 residues. The V and J ends lost 2 bases and 5 bases respectively, with 15 bases between them. The CDR3 coding sequence is TGCGCCAGCAGTCAAGGTACGGGTGTCGAGGAGACCCAGTACTTC. As protein: CASSQGTGVEETQYF.

The chain couples TRBV20-1 to TRBJ1-1, with D possibly matching TRBD1 (5 bases). CDR3 size: 14 residues. Germline loops: CDR1 DFQATT, CDR2 SNEGSKA (reference sequence). Trimming left V 0 bases short and J 6 bases short, with 14 bases between. CDR3 DNA sequence: TGCAGTGCTAGAGACCCGGGGGGGGTACCTGAAGCTTTCTTT. It encodes CSARDPGGVPEAFF.

As DNA, the CDR3 is TGTGCCAGCATCCCAGGGGCTTTGCCGGATACGCAGTATTTT. Its translation: CASIPGALPDTQYF. This rearrangement joins TRBV3-1 to TRBJ2-3; perhaps TRBD1 as D (6 bases). The CDR3 contains 14 residues. The germline V and J ends were trimmed by 7 bases and 6 bases, with 17 bases remaining between them. Germline values: CDR1 LGHDT, CDR2 YNNKEL (reference sequence).

The chain couples TRBV5-1 to TRBJ2-7, with D possibly being TRBD1 (5 bases). The CDR3 totals 14 residues. V gave up 4 bases and J gave up 6 bases, with 17 bases separating them. CDR1 is SGHRS and CDR2 is YFSETQ in the germline V gene. The CDR3 spells CASSPKGFGGEQYF. CDR3 nucleotides: TGCGCCAGCAGCCCTAAGGGGTTCGGTGGCGAGCAGTACTTC.

This clonotype was counted between two and nine times. This sequence joins TRBV7-8 and TRBJ1-3; TRBD1 is a possible D gene (5 bases). This CDR3 spans 19 amino acids. V gave up 5 bases and J gave up 0 bases, with 23 bases separating them. Germline CDR1 and CDR2: SGHVS and FQNEAQ. CDR3 amino acids: CASSPSRFGGELSGNTIYF. CDR3 DNA sequence: TGTGCCAGCAGCCCATCCAGGTTCGGGGGAGAGCTCTCTGGAAACACCATATATTTT.